Each of the 3 T cell receptor beta chains below was sequenced from the same sample in a study of cytomegalovirus exposure and HLA in healthy donors. Primers for the PCR totalled 60 Vbeta and 13 Jbeta. Clones were read by immunoSEQ multiplex PCR, and TCRdb kept only the in-frame ones, dropping some. Among about 200,000 clones listed, 86% were seen once. The sequenced sample consisted of PBMCs. The receptors stem from a woman aged 25-40 years in good health and CMV-seronegative.

This clone appeared once. V usage is TRBV7-3 and J usage is TRBJ2-5, with 10 bases identical to TRBD1. Germline CDR1 is SGHTA and CDR2 is FQGTGA. The CDR3 is made up of 15 amino acids. V dropped 5 bases and J dropped 5; count of bases not matched to a gene: 8. The CDR3 DNA follows: TGTGCCAGCAGCCTCCTGGGACAGGGGAGCGAGACCCAGTACTTC. Protein sequence: CASSLLGQGSETQYF.

CDR3 in DNA: TGTGCCAGCAGCTTAGGTCACAGGGTAAACACCGGGGAGCTGTTTTTT. It yields the protein CASSLGHRVNTGELFF. The rearrangement links TRBV11-2 to TRBJ2-2; a weak D match, TRBD1 (6 bases). The CDR3 contains 16 residues. With 1 base removed from V and 2 bases from J, the gap between germline ends came to 11 bases. Germline V gene sequence: CDR1 SGHAT, CDR2 FQNNGV.

The rearrangement links TRBV5-1 to TRBJ2-3; 8 bases agree with TRBD1. Germline-derived CDR1 and CDR2 are SGHRS and YFSETQ. V gave up 3 bases and J gave up 0 bases; unmatched junction bases: 3. This CDR3 has 15 residues. The CDR3 coding sequence is TGCGCCAGCAGCTCGACAGGGGCTAGCACAGATACGCAGTATTTT. This codes for CASSSTGASTDTQYF. Complete variable domain (other parts from reference TRBV5-1 and TRBJ2-3): KAGVTQTPRYLIKTRGQQVTLSCSPISGHRSVSWYQQTPGQGLQFLFEYFSETQRNKGNFPGRFSGRQFSNSRSEMNVSTLELGDSALYLCASSSTGASTDTQYFGPGTRLTVL.